Below, 25 T cell receptor beta chains from the same sample are listed, as sequenced in a study of Graves' ophthalmopathy and Graves' hyperthyroidism. Transcripts of RNA were the source for amplifying TCR beta CDR3 regions. Amplification began with first-round RT-PCR using HTBI primers, then second-round multiplex PCR was performed. MiXCR, run by TCRdb on the multiplex PCR reads, gives a single entry per CDR3 protein. This sample has about 420,000 distinct CDR3 sequences, with around 21% found just once. What was sequenced was peripheral blood. The origin of the receptors is a young woman with stable Graves' hyperthyroidism.

On this clonotype itself: A read error may be the cause here, since a much bigger clone is one base away. The chain couples TRBV29-1 to TRBJ1-1; D unclear. The V gene's germline CDR1 is SQVTM and CDR2 ANQGSEA. CDR3 length: 13 amino acids. DNA for the CDR3: TGCATCGTTGCACAAGAGGCGGACACTGAAGCTTTCTTT. Protein: CIVAQEADTEAFF.

Many counts were recorded for this clonotype. This chain joins TRBV7-2 and TRBJ1-5; D not certain. This CDR3 spans 16 amino acids. Germline V gene lookup returns CDR1 SGHTA and CDR2 FQGNSA. The V end was cut by 1 base, the J end by 0 bases, with 10 bases between. CDR3 residues: CASSLGHTISNQPQHF. The CDR3 bases are TGTGCCAGCAGCTTAGGGCACACCATTAGCAATCAGCCCCAGCATTTT.

There are many counts of this clonotype. V gene TRBV7-2 combines with J gene TRBJ2-7; 8 bases match TRBD2. J gave up 4 bases and V 2 bases, and 7 bases lay outside the gene matches. Germline values: CDR1 SGHTA, CDR2 FQGNSA. The length of the CDR3 is 15 residues. CDR3: CASSLRSGGGYEQYF. The CDR3 DNA reads TGTGCCAGCAGCTTAAGGTCGGGAGGGGGGTACGAGCAGTACTTC.

This clonotype was found many times. The chain employs TRBV6-5 and TRBJ1-1; D possibly corresponds to TRBD1 (6 bases). In germline, CDR1 is MNHEY, CDR2 SVGAGI. Trimming left V 1 base short and J 5 bases short, with 14 bases between. CDR3 size: 15 residues. CDR3 region: CASSYFTGSGTEAFF. The CDR3 nucleotides read TGTGCCAGCAGTTACTTCACAGGGTCGGGTACTGAAGCTTTCTTT.

This clonotype was detected only a few times. This chain joins TRBV11-1 and TRBJ2-5; 8 bases map to TRBD1. CDR3 length equals 19 residues. J lost 0 bases, V lost 5 bases, and 17 bases had no gene match. Looked up from germline, CDR1 is SGHAT and CDR2 is FQDESV (reference sequence). The CDR3 DNA reads as TGTGCCAGCAGCGAACGGTGGACAGGGTTTTATGAGTACCAAGAGACCCAGTACTTC. Translating gives CASSERWTGFYEYQETQYF.

Here the CDR3 DNA reads TGTGCCAGCAGCCAAGTCCGACGGGGGGCGTACGAGCAGTACTTC. Translating it yields CASSQVRRGAYEQYF. This chain uses TRBV3-1 with TRBJ2-7, with D possibly TRBD2 on 7 matching bases. The V gene lost 1 base and the J gene lost 4 bases, with 14 bases spanning the gap. Germline V lookup: CDR1 LGHDT, CDR2 YNNKEL (reference sequence). The CDR3 covers 15 residues.

CDR3 region: CASLPSGGRTGELFF. In DNA form, the CDR3 reads TGTGCCAGCCTCCCCTCGGGGGGACGCACCGGGGAGCTGTTTTTT. The chain combines TRBV12-3 or TRBV12-4 with TRBJ2-2, with 7 bases fitting TRBD2. The CDR3 has 15 residues. With 8 bases clipped from V and 4 bases from J, the junction kept 10 bases outside the gene matches.

This clonotype was seen at least ten times. This chain links TRBV25-1 with TRBJ1-2, with 10 bases fitting TRBD1. Germline loops: CDR1 MGHDK, CDR2 SYGVNS. This CDR3 region has 16 residues. The V and J ends lost 3 bases and 5 bases, in that order; junction bases with no gene match: 9. CDR3 amino acids: CASSDLRDRGTYGYTF. In DNA form, the CDR3 reads TGTGCCAGCAGTGACCTCCGGGACAGGGGTACATATGGCTACACCTTC.

There are many counts of this clonotype. The gene calls are TRBV20-1 and TRBJ2-7; 7 bases fit TRBD1. Germline CDR1 is DFQATT and CDR2 is SNEGSKA (reference sequence). The trim removed 2 bases at V and 6 bases at J, leaving 13 bases unmatched. This CDR3 has 15 amino acids. Here the CDR3 reads CSARPGTARITEQYF. For the CDR3, the DNA is TGCAGTGCTAGACCCGGGACAGCAAGAATTACCGAGCAGTACTTC.

Notes on this clonotype: Likely a read error: the CDR3 ends without its conserved phenylalanine or tryptophan. The chain has TRBV5-6 and TRBJ1-1, with D perhaps TRBD1 (5 bases). Trimming cost V 0 bases and J 2 bases, with 11 bases left between them. The CDR3 consists of 15 residues. The germline V gene has CDR1 SGHDT and CDR2 YYEEEE. In nucleotides, the CDR3 is TGTGCCAGCAGCTTGGAAGAGGGGAGAAACACTGAAGCTTTCTCT. It specifies CASSLEEGRNTEAFS.

The chain couples TRBV28 to TRBJ1-2; D not certain. The CDR3 runs to 14 residues. Trimming shortened V by 6 bases and J by 4 bases, and 15 bases separated the two germline ends. Looked up from germline, CDR1 is MDHEN and CDR2 is SYDVKM. The CDR3 region has the DNA TGTGCCAGCAGACCTGACTCAATCTTCTATGGCTACACCTTC. It yields the protein CASRPDSIFYGYTF.

This clonotype showed up just a few times. The rearrangement links TRBV11-1 to TRBJ2-7; 13 positions match TRBD2. The CDR3 has 19 amino acids. Germline V gene sequence: CDR1 SGHAT, CDR2 FQDESV (reference sequence). Losses at the gene ends were 4 bases for V and 2 bases for J; bases not matched to a gene: 14. As DNA, the CDR3 is TGTGCCAGCAGCTCGTGGGTACTAGCGGGAGGGTTCCCAACCTACGAGCAGTACTTC. This gives the protein CASSSWVLAGGFPTYEQYF. The full variable domain, with the rest looked up from reference TRBV11-1 and TRBJ2-7, is EAEVAQSPRYKITEKSQAVAFWCDPISGHATLYWYRQILGQGPELLVQFQDESVVDDSQLPKDRFSAERLKGVDSTLKIQPAELGDSAMYLCASSSWVLAGGFPTYEQYFGPGTRLTVT.

This clonotype appeared many times. This chain uses TRBV7-9 with TRBJ2-5; D is possibly TRBD2 (6 bases). Germline CDR1 reads SEHNR; CDR2 reads FQNEAQ (reference sequence). The V end lost 2 bases, the J end lost 2 bases, and 15 bases lay between the germline ends. The CDR3 contains 16 residues. This CDR3 is CASSLFYGTFQETQYF. The CDR3 DNA follows: TGTGCCAGCAGCTTATTCTACGGGACTTTTCAAGAGACCCAGTACTTC.

This clonotype was seen ten or more times. J is TRBJ1-5 and V is TRBV12-3 or TRBV12-4; the D is unclear. V was cut by 2 bases and J by 7 bases, with 6 bases left in between. The CDR3 extends over 12 amino acids. CDR3 DNA sequence: TGTGCCAGCAGTTTATTTCCCCAGCCCCAGCATTTT. Protein product: CASSLFPQPQHF.

This clonotype has a count of ten or more. The gene calls are TRBV6-2 or TRBV6-3 and TRBJ1-5; D is possibly TRBD1 (5 bases). Germline loops: CDR1 MNHEY, CDR2 SVGEGT. CDR3 length: 12 amino acids. Trimming removed 2 bases at V and 9 bases at J, with 8 bases between. The CDR3 reads CASSYGDLPQHF. DNA of the CDR3: TGTGCCAGCAGTTACGGGGACCTGCCCCAGCATTTT.

The rearrangement joins TRBV27 to TRBJ1-1; maybe TRBD1 (5 bases). Trimming stripped 4 bases from V and 5 bases from J, with 23 bases between. Germline V CDR1 and CDR2: MNHEY, SMNVEV (reference sequence). The CDR3 contains 17 residues. The CDR3: CASSSFLYPRVGTEAFF. The CDR3 nucleotides are TGTGCCAGCAGTTCCTTCCTGTACCCCAGGGTTGGTACTGAAGCTTTCTTT.

This clonotype was counted ten times or more. V and J are TRBV25-1 and TRBJ1-5; 10 positions match TRBD1. Germline V gene data show CDR1 as MGHDK and CDR2 as SYGVNS. There are 16 residues in the CDR3. J was trimmed by 2 bases and V by 6 bases; bases with no gene match: 7. CDR3 DNA: TGTGCCAGCAGCGGGGGGGGGACAGGGGGCAATCAGCCCCAGCATTTT. This gives the protein CASSGGGTGGNQPQHF.

This clonotype was observed many times. The chain has TRBV28 and TRBJ1-5; TRBD1 aligns across 8 bases. The V and J ends lost 10 bases and 2 bases, in that order; junction bases with no gene match: 19. There are 18 residues in the CDR3. Germline-derived CDR1 and CDR2 are MDHEN and SYDVKM. CDR3 region: CAISTRTGKLYGNQPQHF. The DNA for the CDR3 is TGTGCCATCTCTACGAGGACAGGGAAATTGTACGGCAATCAGCCCCAGCATTTT.

This clonotype has ten or more counts. This rearrangement joins TRBV12-3 or TRBV12-4 to TRBJ1-5, with 9 bases lining up with TRBD1. The CDR3 runs to 16 residues. V was clipped by 6 bases and J by 0 bases; unmatched bases: 6. The CDR3 reads CASRKGQGHSNQPQHF. CDR3 nucleotide sequence: TGTGCCAGCAGGAAAGGACAGGGGCATAGCAATCAGCCCCAGCATTTT.

This clonotype was seen ten or more times. The chain recombines TRBV29-1 with TRBJ1-1; perhaps TRBD1 as D (5 bases). V was clipped by 3 bases and J by 2 bases, with 7 bases between them. This CDR3 is built from 12 residues. CDR1 is SQVTM, CDR2 ANQGSEA, per germline. CDR3 nucleotides: TGCAGCGTTGATCGGGGCAACACTGAAGCTTTCTTT. Amino acids: CSVDRGNTEAFF. Supplemented by reference TRBV29-1 and TRBJ1-1, the full variable domain reads SAVISQKPSRDICQRGTSLTIQCQVDSQVTMMFWYRQQPGQSLTLIATANQGSEATYESGFVIDKFPISRPNLTFSTLTVSNMSPEDSSIYLCSVDRGNTEAFFGQGTRLTVV.

Many counts were recorded for this clonotype. This chain uses TRBV3-1 with TRBJ2-5, with TRBD2 matching 9 bases. Per germline, CDR1 LGHDT and CDR2 YNNKEL (reference sequence). CDR3 length: 17 residues. V gave up 1 base and J gave up 5 bases; unmatched junction bases: 11. This CDR3 reads CASSQVPGGRALETQYF. CDR3 coding DNA: TGTGCCAGCAGCCAAGTCCCGGGCGGGAGGGCCCTTGAGACCCAGTACTTC.

This clonotype was seen a few times. CDR3 loop: CASSLTGVIAKNIQYF. In nucleotides, the CDR3 is TGTGCCAGCAGTTTAACGGGGGTGATAGCCAAAAACATTCAGTACTTC. The chain has TRBV28 and TRBJ2-4, with D possibly TRBD2 on 6 matching bases. Germline values: CDR1 MDHEN, CDR2 SYDVKM. V was shortened by 2 bases and J by 0 bases, with 11 bases between the two germline ends. The CDR3 runs to 16 residues.

This clonotype was recorded at least ten times. The rearrangement links TRBV9 to TRBJ2-7, with 8 bases fitting TRBD2. This CDR3 is built from 13 residues. The junction had 5 bases not matched to a gene; V was cut back by 3 bases and J by 6 bases. Looked up from germline, CDR1 is SGDLS and CDR2 is YYNGEE. CDR3 DNA: TGTGCCAGCAGCGCCGGGACTAGAGGCGAGCAGTACTTC. Its translation: CASSAGTRGEQYF.

In its sample, this clonotype was seen many times. The gene calls are TRBV24-1 and TRBJ2-2, with D uncertain. Trimming pared 3 bases from V and 4 bases from J, leaving 17 bases between. This CDR3 comprises 17 residues. Germline lookup yields CDR1 KGHDR and CDR2 SFDVKD. The chain's CDR3 is CATSDPAASGITGELFF. CDR3 coding DNA: TGTGCCACCAGTGATCCGGCGGCGAGTGGGATCACCGGGGAGCTGTTTTTT.

This sequence joins TRBV24-1 and TRBJ2-2, with unresolved D. The CDR3 has 15 amino acids. CDR1 KGHDR and CDR2 SFDVKD come from the germline V gene. The V end lost 0 bases, the J end lost 4 bases, and 8 bases lay between the germline ends. CDR3 in amino acids: CATSDLHPRTGELFF. The CDR3 DNA reads TGTGCCACCAGTGATTTGCATCCCCGCACCGGGGAGCTGTTTTTT.